A single sample is the source of the 22 T cell receptor beta chains below, sequenced in a study of T cell repertoires in cytomegalovirus infection. TCRdb reprocessed the reads with MiXCR, giving one entry per CDR3 protein. The sample lists some 220,000 distinct CDR3 sequences; approximately 40% were seen once. No antigen is known for these receptors. Specimen: CD8+ T cells from cultured PBMCs, collected from culture after CMV antigen stimulation. These receptors originate from a human donor in good health (CMV status not recorded). Some clones in this sample may be carry-over from other donors' samples.

This chain uses TRBV6-1 with TRBJ1-5; D not resolved. V lost 3 bases to trimming and J lost 7 bases, with 13 bases between them. The CDR3 sequence is 14 residues long. The germline V gene encodes CDR1 MNHNS and CDR2 SASEGT. CDR3 nucleotide sequence: TGTGCCAGCAGTGAGTGGGGTCCGCGGCAGCCCCAGCATTTT. It is translated as CASSEWGPRQPQHF.

The chain is built from TRBV29-1 and TRBJ2-3; no clear D. This CDR3 has 13 residues. The germline gives CDR1 SQVTM, CDR2 ANQGSEA. The V and J ends lost 1 base and 2 bases respectively, with 7 bases between them. The CDR3 region has the DNA TGCAGCGTTGAAGGCGGACCCACAGATACGCAGTATTTT. It specifies CSVEGGPTDTQYF.

This clonotype was seen a few times. V and J are TRBV10-3 and TRBJ1-1; D is undetermined. The germline V gene has CDR1 ENHRY and CDR2 SYGVKD. This CDR3 region has 14 residues. V dropped 2 bases and J dropped 5 bases, with 12 bases sitting between them. As DNA, the CDR3 is TGTGCCATCAGTGAGGTGGTCGGGAGGACTGAAGCTTTCTTT. Amino acids: CAISEVVGRTEAFF.

The rearrangement links TRBV6-8 to TRBJ2-3; D gene uncertain. Trimming cost V 0 bases and J 6 bases, with 7 bases left between them. The CDR3 has 13 amino acids. The germline CDR1 and CDR2 sequences are MNHGY and SAAAGT. This CDR3 reads CASSYSSLDTQYF. CDR3 coding DNA: TGTGCCAGCAGTTACTCTAGTCTGGATACGCAGTATTTT.

The V call is TRBV7-9, the J call TRBJ1-1, with D uncertain. CDR3 size: 14 residues. Per germline, CDR1 SEHNR and CDR2 FQNEAQ (reference sequence). Trimming cost V 1 base and J 2 bases, with 8 bases left between them. CDR3 loop: CASSLGQINTEAFF. The CDR3 DNA follows: TGTGCCAGCAGCTTAGGCCAGATTAACACTGAAGCTTTCTTT.

This clonotype was recorded a few times. V usage is TRBV12-3 or TRBV12-4 and J usage is TRBJ2-2; D ambiguous. Deletions cut 7 bases from V and 5 bases from J, with 11 bases between. The CDR3 is 13 amino acids. The CDR3 here is CASTPRRTGELFF. The CDR3 nucleotides are TGTGCCAGCACCCCCCGAAGGACCGGGGAGCTGTTTTTT.

The rearrangement links TRBV27 to TRBJ2-4, with no clear D. The CDR3 extends over 14 amino acids. The V end lost 2 bases, the J end lost 15 bases, and 20 bases lay between the germline ends. Germline values: CDR1 MNHEY, CDR2 SMNVEV (reference sequence). The CDR3 DNA reads TGTGCCAGCAGTTTAGACCCTCCCCCCCCCATGGGGTACTTC. Amino acid sequence: CASSLDPPPPMGYF.

This chain connects TRBV7-6 to TRBJ1-1, with TRBD1 matching over 11 bases. Trimming cost V 5 bases and J 4 bases; bases outside gene matches: 9. Germline V lookup: CDR1 SGHVS, CDR2 FNYEAQ. This CDR3 has 16 residues. Written as DNA, the CDR3 is TGTGCCAGCAGCGACCGGACAGGGGGCATGGCCACTGAAGCTTTCTTT. It encodes CASSDRTGGMATEAFF.

The rearrangement uses TRBV10-3 and TRBJ1-2; maybe TRBD1 (5 bases). CDR3 size: 16 residues. Deletions cut 2 bases from V and 3 bases from J, with 16 bases between. Germline CDR1 ENHRY, CDR2 SYGVKD. The CDR3 region is CAISEPGPSLYYGYTF. The CDR3, as DNA: TGTGCCATCAGTGAGCCGGGACCCTCACTTTACTATGGCTACACCTTC.

This clonotype occurred a few times. This chain connects TRBV27 to TRBJ1-6; D is uncertain. This CDR3 is built from 14 residues. Trimming cost V 4 bases and J 1 base, with 5 bases left between them. Looked up from germline, CDR1 is MNHEY and CDR2 is SMNVEV (reference sequence). The CDR3 DNA sequence: TGTGCCAGCAGTTCAGGATCCTATAATTCACCCCTCCACTTT. This sequence encodes CASSSGSYNSPLHF.

This clonotype was found a few times. The CDR3 sequence: CASSLSTGWGYTF. DNA for the CDR3: TGTGCCAGCAGTTTATCTACGGGGTGGGGCTACACCTTC. The genes are TRBV27 and TRBJ1-2; D unclear. Germline lookup yields CDR1 MNHEY and CDR2 SMNVEV (reference sequence). The V end was cut by 0 bases, the J end by 8 bases, with 10 bases between. The CDR3 length is 13 residues.

The rearrangement joins TRBV11-1 to TRBJ1-1, with no clear D. With 2 bases removed from V and 4 bases from J, the gap between germline ends came to 5 bases. The CDR3 spans 12 residues. Germline V gene data show CDR1 as SGHAT and CDR2 as FQDESV (reference sequence). The CDR3 nucleotides read TGTGCCAGCAGCTTATACAGCACTGAAGCTTTCTTT. Residues: CASSLYSTEAFF.

The chain recombines TRBV12-3 or TRBV12-4 with TRBJ1-2, with 8 nucleotides matching TRBD1. CDR3 length: 14 amino acids. J lost 3 bases, V lost 3 bases, and 3 bases had no gene match. The CDR3 reads CASSLGQADYGYTF. The CDR3 DNA reads TGTGCCAGCAGTTTGGGACAGGCGGACTATGGCTACACCTTC.

The chain is built from TRBV2 and TRBJ2-3; D gene ambiguous. The length of the CDR3 is 14 residues. Germline V gene lookup returns CDR1 SNHLY and CDR2 FYNNEI. The V end lost 2 bases, the J end lost 6 bases, and 12 bases lay between the germline ends. CDR3 loop: CASSESPRRDTQYF. The CDR3 DNA follows: TGTGCCAGCAGTGAAAGCCCTCGGCGGGATACGCAGTATTTT. Full variable domain (missing parts from reference TRBV2 and TRBJ2-3): EPEVTQTPSHQVTQMGQEVILRCVPISNHLYFYWYRQILGQKVEFLVSFYNNEISEKSEIFDDQFSVERPDGSNFTLKIRSTKLEDSAMYFCASSESPRRDTQYFGPGTRLTVL.

The table lists this clonotype with a few counts. The CDR3 DNA reads as TGTGCCAGCAGCTTACGAGGTTCGGGGGGGGTGGATGAAGCTTTCTTT. Translation gives CASSLRGSGGVDEAFF. The chain has TRBV11-2 and TRBJ1-1, with D possibly matching TRBD1 (5 bases). CDR1 and CDR2 from the germline V gene are SGHAT and FQNNGV. The ends were cut back, 2 bases at V and 7 bases at J, with 20 bases in the middle. The CDR3 totals 16 residues.

This clonotype was counted a few times. The CDR3 coding sequence is TGTGCCAGCAGTTTGGGACGGCGGCACTCACCCCTCCACTTT. Translation gives CASSLGRRHSPLHF. V and J are TRBV28 and TRBJ1-6; tentatively, D is TRBD1 (5 bases). CDR1 is MDHEN and CDR2 is SYDVKM in the germline V gene. The CDR3 is 14 amino acids. V lost 3 bases and J lost 10, with 13 bases in between.

This CDR3 reads CASREGLRGDTQYF. In nucleotides, the CDR3 is TGTGCCAGCAGGGAGGGATTACGAGGGGATACGCAGTATTTT. This chain links TRBV6-1 with TRBJ2-3; D is possibly TRBD2 (6 bases). The CDR3 is 14 amino acids. CDR1 is MNHNS and CDR2 is SASEGT in the germline V gene. The V end lost 6 bases, the J end lost 6 bases, and 16 bases lay between the germline ends.

In this sample, this clonotype turned up a few times. The V call is TRBV7-9, the J call TRBJ1-5; D is possibly TRBD1 (5 bases). Germline assignment: CDR1 SEHNR and CDR2 FQNEAQ (reference sequence). The CDR3 contains 21 residues. V was cut by 5 bases and J by 0 bases, with 29 bases left in between. The chain's CDR3 is CASSDHRRGPSPANSNQPQHF. In DNA form, the CDR3 reads TGTGCCAGCAGCGACCACCGACGGGGACCTAGCCCGGCTAATAGCAATCAGCCCCAGCATTTT.

This chain links TRBV27 with TRBJ1-2; possibly TRBD1 for D (6 bases). The CDR3 covers 13 residues. CDR1 and CDR2 (germline): MNHEY, SMNVEV (reference sequence). With 4 bases removed from V and 8 bases from J, the gap between germline ends came to 14 bases. CDR3 bases: TGTGCCAGCAGTTGGGGACAAGGAGACGGCTACACCTTC. Translated: CASSWGQGDGYTF.

The chain couples TRBV19 to TRBJ2-1; D is ambiguous. Per the germline V gene, CDR1 is LNHDA and CDR2 is SQIVND (reference sequence). This CDR3 spans 15 amino acids. With 6 bases removed from V and 5 bases from J, the gap between germline ends came to 17 bases. CDR3 nucleotide sequence: TGTGCCAGTAGAAAGGACCGGAATTTTGACAATGAGCAGTTCTTC. Translated, it gives CASRKDRNFDNEQFF.

A few counts support this clonotype. The chain recombines TRBV11-1 with TRBJ2-3, with 7 bases identical to TRBD1. The CDR3 covers 14 residues. Germline assignment: CDR1 SGHAT and CDR2 FQDESV (reference sequence). V dropped 5 bases and J dropped 4; count of bases not matched to a gene: 6. The CDR3 sequence: CASSVGQPPDTQYF. CDR3 DNA: TGTGCCAGCAGCGTGGGACAGCCGCCAGATACGCAGTATTTT.

V is TRBV27 and J is TRBJ1-2, with TRBD1 as a possible D gene (6 bases). This CDR3 has 14 residues. Trimming took 3 bases from V and 6 from J, leaving 14 bases between them. Germline CDR1 reads MNHEY; CDR2 reads SMNVEV (reference sequence). DNA for the CDR3: TGTGCCAGCAGTTTTGACGGACAGCCGAATGGCTACACCTTC. This translates into CASSFDGQPNGYTF.